This T cell receptor beta chain was found in a study of T cell responses to AZD1222 COVID-19 vaccine. The CDR3 extends over 15 amino acids. Germline V CDR1 and CDR2: MDHEN, SYDVKM. V lost 4 bases to trimming and J lost 9 bases; unmatched junction nucleotides: 6. Sequencing was performed with immunoSEQ multiplex PCR; in TCRdb, only in-frame clones are kept and a portion is missing. The repertoire holds some 100,000 clones, around 90% seen once, with 16% in the top ten. The clonotype originates from an adult in good health. The chain couples TRBV28 to TRBJ2-1; 13 bases are shared with TRBD2. The sequencing used peripheral blood, collected on day 0 of AZD1222 vaccination. DNA for the CDR3: TGTGCCAGCAGTTCCCCTGGACTAGCGGGAGTTGAGCAGTTCTTC. Amino acid sequence: CASSSPGLAGVEQFF.